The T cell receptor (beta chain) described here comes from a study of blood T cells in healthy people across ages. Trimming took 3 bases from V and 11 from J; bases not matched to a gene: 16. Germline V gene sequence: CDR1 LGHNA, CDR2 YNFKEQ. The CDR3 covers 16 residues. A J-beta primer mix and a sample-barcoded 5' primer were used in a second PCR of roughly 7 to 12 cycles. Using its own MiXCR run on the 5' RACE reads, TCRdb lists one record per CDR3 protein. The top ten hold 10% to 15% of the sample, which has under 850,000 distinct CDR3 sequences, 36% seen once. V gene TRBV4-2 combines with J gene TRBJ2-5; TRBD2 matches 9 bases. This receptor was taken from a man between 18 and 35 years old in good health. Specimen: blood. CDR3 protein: CASSQNRLAGNNEQYF. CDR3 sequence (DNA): TGTGCCAGCAGCCAGAACAGGCTAGCGGGGAACAATGAGCAGTACTTC.